The rows below give T cell receptor beta chains drawn from one sample of a study of graft-versus-host responses after intestinal transplantation. The method was immunoSEQ multiplex PCR; TCRdb's version includes in-frame clones alone and lacks a portion of them. The sample has some 9,600 clones, 25% to 30% seen once. Sequenced material: alloreactive CD8+ T cells from a mixed lymphocyte reaction culture, taken before intestinal transplant. The receptor source for this set is a human patient who received an intestinal transplant. Both conserved end residues are part of each CDR3. The order of the fields is J gene, clone size, V gene, D gene, CDR3 protein, CDR3 DNA. The D gene is left open where the match is weak. Clone size is not always given. Where it is, it says once, few, many or a class for expanded clones.

>TRBJ2-7|NA|TRBV7-9|NA
CASSFGLYEQYF
TGTGCCAGCAGCTTTGGCCTTTACGAGCAGTACTTC
>TRBJ1-5|few|TRBV6-1|NA
CASSGTLSNQPQHF
TGTGCCAGCAGCGGGACTCTCAGCAATCAGCCCCAGCATTTT
>TRBJ2-7|NA|TRBV6-5|NA
CASSYNWGLSYEQYF
TGTGCCAGCAGTTATAATTGGGGGCTCTCCTACGAGCAGTACTTC
>TRBJ2-7|few|TRBV9|TRBD2
CASSVGSGGAYEQYF
TGTGCCAGCAGCGTAGGCAGCGGGGGGGCCTACGAGCAGTACTTC
>TRBJ1-2|NA|TRBV29-1|NA
CSVEDRGRNYGYTF
TGCAGCGTTGAAGATCGAGGGAGGAACTATGGCTACACCTTC
>TRBJ2-7|many|TRBV27|NA
CASSVGGVYEQYF
TGTGCCAGCAGCGTTGGAGGGGTATACGAGCAGTACTTC
>TRBJ2-3|NA|TRBV7-8|TRBD1
CASSLVWTGGDTQYF
TGTGCCAGCAGCTTAGTGTGGACAGGGGGAGATACGCAGTATTTT
>TRBJ2-3|few|TRBV18|NA
CASSHEIWEVDTQYF
TGTGCCAGCTCACATGAGATCTGGGAGGTGGATACGCAGTATTTT
>TRBJ1-2|few|TRBV13|NA
CASGDTTDYGYTF
TGTGCCAGCGGCGACACGACCGACTATGGCTACACCTTC
>TRBJ2-1|NA|TRBV15|TRBD2
CATSRDRGGYGNEQFF
TGTGCCACCAGCAGAGATCGGGGGGGGTATGGTAATGAGCAGTTCTTC
>TRBJ2-1|medium-sized|TRBV19|NA
CASSTSGANEQFF
TGTGCCAGTAGTACCAGCGGAGCAAATGAGCAGTTCTTC
>TRBJ1-5|few|TRBV14|NA
CASSYGPGGNQPQHF
TGTGCCAGCAGTTACGGGCCCGGGGGCAATCAGCCCCAGCATTTT
>TRBJ1-4|NA|TRBV7-9|TRBD1
CASRQTGGAANEKLFF
TGTGCCAGCAGGCAGACAGGGGGCGCGGCTAATGAAAAACTGTTTTTT
>TRBJ2-7|medium-sized|TRBV9|NA
CASSVGSGWAYEQYF
TGTGCCAGCAGCGTAGGCAGCGGTTGGGCCTACGAGCAGTACTTC
>TRBJ2-3|once|TRBV19|NA
CASSMGGADTQYF
TGTGCCAGTAGTATGGGGGGGGCCGATACGCAGTATTTT
>TRBJ2-7|NA|TRBV18|TRBD2
CASSRGLAGDSYEQYF
TGTGCCAGCTCACGTGGACTAGCGGGGGACTCCTACGAGCAGTACTTC
>TRBJ2-7|NA|TRBV11-2|TRBD1
CASSLGDRGRVYEQYF
TGTGCCAGCAGCTTAGGGGACAGGGGGCGCGTCTACGAGCAGTACTTC
>TRBJ1-1|NA|TRBV11-3|NA
CASSLVQGPMNTEAFF
TGTGCCAGCAGCTTGGTACAGGGCCCGATGAACACTGAAGCTTTCTTT
>TRBJ2-7|few|TRBV6-6|TRBD1
CASRTGTGVYEQYF
TGTGCCAGCAGAACCGGGACAGGGGTGTACGAGCAGTACTTC
>TRBJ1-1|few|TRBV5-4|NA
CASPAPGLNTEAFF
TGTGCCAGCCCGGCGCCAGGGTTGAACACTGAAGCTTTCTTT
>TRBJ2-1|NA|TRBV6-6|TRBD2
CASSLAGGPDEQFF
TGTGCCAGCAGCCTAGCGGGGGGGCCTGATGAGCAGTTCTTC
>TRBJ1-5|NA|TRBV10-2|NA
CASSYGVLNQPQHF
TGCGCCAGCAGCTACGGAGTCCTAAATCAGCCCCAGCATTTT
>TRBJ2-6|NA|TRBV7-9|TRBD1
CASSRQGQGSSGANVLTF
TGTGCCAGCAGCCGCCAGGGACAGGGGAGTTCTGGGGCCAACGTCCTGACTTTC
>TRBJ1-1|few|TRBV4-1|NA
CASSQVTGTLTEAFF
TGCGCCAGCAGCCAAGTAACCGGGACTCTCACGGAAGCTTTCTTT
>TRBJ2-1|NA|TRBV11-2|NA
CASSLVAASSNEQFF
TGTGCCAGCAGCTTAGTCGCGGCGAGTAGCAATGAGCAGTTCTTC
>TRBJ1-3|NA|TRBV13|NA
CATNRGGNTIYF
TGTGCCACCAACCGGGGTGGAAACACCATATATTTT
>TRBJ2-7|NA|TRBV5-6|TRBD2
CASSLRASGGASYEQYF
TGTGCCAGCAGCTTGCGGGCTAGCGGGGGGGCCTCCTACGAGCAGTACTTC
>TRBJ2-1|NA|TRBV6-5|NA
CASTPGTHNEQFF
TGTGCCAGCACACCCGGGACACACAATGAGCAGTTCTTC
>TRBJ1-1|few|TRBV5-5|TRBD1
CASRFTGGGYTEAFF
TGTGCCAGCAGATTCACAGGGGGCGGGTACACTGAAGCTTTCTTT
>TRBJ2-7|NA|TRBV6-1|TRBD1
CASTPQTGTEQYF
TGTGCCAGCACTCCACAGACAGGGACCGAGCAGTACTTC
>TRBJ2-2|NA|TRBV9|NA
CASSSGFPGELFF
TGTGCCAGCAGCTCAGGGTTCCCCGGGGAGCTGTTTTTT
>TRBJ2-7|few|TRBV10-3|NA
CATKPAEGTYEQYF
TGTGCCACCAAACCCGCGGAGGGAACCTACGAGCAGTACTTC
>TRBJ1-5|medium-sized|TRBV6-5|NA
CASSVYSNQPQHF
TGTGCCAGCAGTGTTTATAGCAATCAGCCCCAGCATTTT
>TRBJ2-1|NA|TRBV9|TRBD2
CASSASGALDNEQFF
TGTGCCAGCAGCGCCAGCGGGGCCCTCGACAATGAGCAGTTCTTC
>TRBJ2-2|few|TRBV11-1|NA
CASSLALSGELFF
TGTGCCAGCAGCTTAGCGCTCAGCGGGGAGCTGTTTTTT
>TRBJ2-3|NA|TRBV15|TRBD2
CATSRDPSGEITDTQYF
TGTGCCACCAGCAGGGACCCTAGCGGGGAGATCACAGATACGCAGTATTTT
>TRBJ1-3|medium-sized|TRBV6-1|NA
CASSETGTGNTIYF
TGTGCCAGCAGTGAAACAGGGACTGGAAACACCATATATTTT
>TRBJ1-2|NA|TRBV18|NA
CAIPPRGPLNYGYTF
TGTGCCATCCCACCGCGGGGGCCACTCAACTATGGCTACACCTTC
>TRBJ2-1|few|TRBV4-1|NA
CASSQAGGLGLGLLEQFF
TGCGCCAGCAGCCAAGCCGGGGGACTTGGCTTGGGGTTACTAGAGCAGTTCTTC
>TRBJ1-1|NA|TRBV6-5|NA
CASGPLNTEAFF
TGTGCCAGCGGCCCCCTTAACACTGAAGCTTTCTTT
>TRBJ2-3|NA|TRBV27|NA
CASSLWSTGTDTQYF
TGTGCCAGCAGTTTGTGGTCAACTGGCACAGATACGCAGTATTTT
>TRBJ2-3|NA|TRBV2|NA
CASSDPGDTQYF
TGTGCCAGCAGTGATCCCGGAGATACGCAGTATTTT
>TRBJ2-1|NA|TRBV4-1|NA
CASSQLVAAKANEQFF
TGCGCCAGCAGCCAACTTGTCGCAGCGAAGGCCAATGAGCAGTTCTTC
>TRBJ2-5|few|TRBV9|NA
CASSARGETQYF
TGTGCCAGCAGCGCCCGGGGGGAGACCCAGTACTTC
>TRBJ1-2|few|TRBV29-1|NA
CSVDPDYGYTF
TGCAGCGTTGATCCCGACTATGGCTACACCTTC
>TRBJ1-1|NA|TRBV11-2|NA
CASSLGPERGWTEAFF
TGTGCCAGCAGCTTAGGACCGGAGAGGGGGTGGACTGAAGCTTTCTTT
>TRBJ2-3|few|TRBV29-1|TRBD1
CSVESDRGLNPTQYF
TGCAGCGTTGAAAGTGACAGGGGGCTAAACCCTACGCAGTATTTT
>TRBJ2-1|medium-sized|TRBV7-9|NA
CASSLALQGEQFF
TGTGCCAGCAGCTTAGCATTACAGGGTGAGCAGTTCTTC
>TRBJ1-1|NA|TRBV29-1|NA
CSGTAQGTNTEAFF
TGCAGCGGGACGGCGCAGGGGACGAACACTGAAGCTTTCTTT
>TRBJ1-2|large|TRBV6-1|NA
CASGGAAHYGYTF
TGTGCCAGCGGGGGGGCAGCCCACTATGGCTACACCTTC
>TRBJ1-1|NA|TRBV7-3|NA
CASSLGGRGTEAFF
TGTGCCAGCAGCTTAGGGGGCAGGGGCACTGAAGCTTTCTTT